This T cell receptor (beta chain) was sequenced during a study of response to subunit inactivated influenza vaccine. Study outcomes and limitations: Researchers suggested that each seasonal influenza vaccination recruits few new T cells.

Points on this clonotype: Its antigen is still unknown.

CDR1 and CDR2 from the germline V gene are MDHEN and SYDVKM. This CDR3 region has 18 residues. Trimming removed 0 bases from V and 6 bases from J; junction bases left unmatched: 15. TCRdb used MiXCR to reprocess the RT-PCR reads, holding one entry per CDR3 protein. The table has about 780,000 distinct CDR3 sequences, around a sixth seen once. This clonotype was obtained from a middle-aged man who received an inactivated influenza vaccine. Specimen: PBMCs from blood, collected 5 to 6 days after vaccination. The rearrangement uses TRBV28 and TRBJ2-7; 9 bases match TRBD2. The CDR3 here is CASSLWAGGPKMRGEQYF. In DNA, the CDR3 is TGTGCCAGCAGTTTATGGGCGGGAGGGCCTAAAATGAGAGGCGAGCAGTACTTC.